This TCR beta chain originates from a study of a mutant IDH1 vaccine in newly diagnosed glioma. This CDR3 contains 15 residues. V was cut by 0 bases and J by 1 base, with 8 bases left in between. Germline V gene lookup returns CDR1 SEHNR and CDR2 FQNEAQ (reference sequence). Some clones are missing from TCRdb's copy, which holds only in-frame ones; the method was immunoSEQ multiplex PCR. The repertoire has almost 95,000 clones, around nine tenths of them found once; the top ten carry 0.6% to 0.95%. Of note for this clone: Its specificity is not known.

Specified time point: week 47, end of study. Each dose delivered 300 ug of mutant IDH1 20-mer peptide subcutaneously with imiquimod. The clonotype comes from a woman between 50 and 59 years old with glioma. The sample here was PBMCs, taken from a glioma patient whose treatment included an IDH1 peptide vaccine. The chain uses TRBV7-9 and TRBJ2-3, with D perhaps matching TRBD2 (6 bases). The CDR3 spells CASSLASGGTDTQYF. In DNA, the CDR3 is TGTGCCAGCAGCTTAGCTAGCGGAGGCACAGATACGCAGTATTTT.